The subject of this entry is one T cell receptor beta chain. The antigen remains undetermined. This entry comes from a study of Ad26.COV2.S vaccination and SARS-CoV-2 variants. At the level of the study: As a participant in COV1001, the donor was in the Ad26.COV2.S trial arm. Dosing was one shot or two shots 56 days apart. General study results and limits: Spike-specific TCR breadth in vaccine recipients exceeded that seen in placebo recipients. The TCR-based breadth and depth measures might underestimate overall T cell responses.

The treatment is: about 20 received Ad26.COV2.S at low or high dose, single or two shots; 5 received placebo; per-sample allocation not given. Sampling was performed 63 days after the first vaccine or placebo injection. The CDR3 has 15 amino acids. The V gene end was trimmed by 1 base and the J gene end by 0 bases; junction bases not matched to a gene: 3. From germline, CDR1 is SGHRS and CDR2 YFSETQ. The repertoire was sequenced with immunoSEQ multiplex PCR; TCRdb's copy has only in-frame clones and lacks some. The table lists 360,000 or so clones, 89% of them singletons. The material was peripheral blood, obtained in a trial of Ad26.COV2.S vaccine versus placebo. The source is a person aged 18-60 years who received the Ad26.COV2.S COVID-19 vaccine or a placebo. The rearrangement uses TRBV5-1 and TRBJ2-7, with TRBD2 matching over 8 bases. DNA of the CDR3: TGCGCCAGCAGCTTGACTACTAGCGGCTCCTACGAGCAGTACTTC. Translated, it gives CASSLTTSGSYEQYF.